A selection of T cell receptor beta chains follows, all from one sample in a study of T-cell reconstitution after alpha-beta-depleted transplantation in children. TCRdb recomputed calls from the PCR reads with MiXCR, one row per CDR3 protein. Here the sample spans some 70,000 distinct CDR3 sequences, roughly 4.9% being singletons. This sample comprised PBMCs, mostly from graft donor cells, obtained 180 days after TCRalphabeta/CD19-depleted stem cell transplant. The receptor set was obtained from a boy under two years old who had a stem cell transplant for acute myeloid leukemia, so the T cells may come from the graft donor. Both conserved end residues are part of each CDR3. Fields, in order: D gene, V gene, J gene, clone size, CDR3 protein, CDR3 DNA. A D gene is named only where the DNA matches it firmly. A clone size is listed for some rows: how often the clone was seen (once, few, many), or a class if it is expanded.

D gene: TRBD1; V gene: TRBV7-6; J gene: TRBJ1-6; clone size: many; CDR3 protein: CASGPGTGSPYNSPLHF; CDR3 DNA: TGTGCCAGCGGTCCCGGGACAGGGTCCCCCTATAATTCACCCCTCCACTTT
D gene: .; V gene: TRBV5-1; J gene: TRBJ1-3; clone size: many; CDR3 protein: CASSLAGTHSGNTIYF; CDR3 DNA: TGCGCCAGCAGCTTGGCCGGGACACACTCTGGAAACACCATATATTTT
D gene: TRBD1; V gene: TRBV9; J gene: TRBJ1-4; clone size: many; CDR3 protein: CASSVEDRGIGMLDEKLFF; CDR3 DNA: TGTGCCAGCAGCGTCGAGGACAGGGGAATAGGGATGTTGGATGAAAAACTGTTTTTT
D gene: .; V gene: TRBV20-1; J gene: TRBJ2-1; clone size: many; CDR3 protein: CSAPTVDNEQFF; CDR3 DNA: TGCAGTGCCCCGACAGTTGATAATGAGCAGTTCTTC
D gene: TRBD2; V gene: TRBV10-3; J gene: TRBJ2-3; clone size: many; CDR3 protein: CAISDGGSPTDTQYF; CDR3 DNA: TGTGCCATCAGTGACGGCGGGAGTCCCACAGATACGCAGTATTTT
D gene: TRBD1; V gene: TRBV12-3/TRBV12-4; J gene: TRBJ1-5; clone size: many; CDR3 protein: CASSLRRGLQPQHF; CDR3 DNA: TGTGCCAGCAGTTTACGTAGGGGGCTTCAGCCCCAGCATTTT
D gene: TRBD1; V gene: TRBV5-1; J gene: TRBJ2-7; clone size: many; CDR3 protein: CASSLGQGSYEQYF; CDR3 DNA: TGCGCCAGCAGCTTGGGACAGGGCTCCTACGAGCAGTACTTC
D gene: .; V gene: TRBV5-1; J gene: TRBJ2-3; clone size: many; CDR3 protein: CASSPGSSDTQYF; CDR3 DNA: TGCGCCAGCAGCCCAGGGTCCTCAGATACGCAGTATTTT
D gene: .; V gene: TRBV5-1; J gene: TRBJ1-2; clone size: .; CDR3 protein: CASSLAGEGYGYTF; CDR3 DNA: TGCGCCAGCAGCTTGGCAGGAGAAGGCTATGGCTACACCTTC
D gene: .; V gene: TRBV5-1; J gene: TRBJ2-1; clone size: many; CDR3 protein: CASNHRGVPRDNEQFF; CDR3 DNA: TGCGCCAGCAATCACCGAGGGGTCCCGAGGGACAATGAGCAGTTCTTC
D gene: .; V gene: TRBV7-6; J gene: TRBJ2-3; clone size: many; CDR3 protein: CASTIMARPTDTQYF; CDR3 DNA: TGTGCCAGCACGATCATGGCCCGTCCCACAGATACGCAGTATTTT
D gene: .; V gene: TRBV12-3/TRBV12-4; J gene: TRBJ2-2; clone size: many; CDR3 protein: CASSSRQPSTGELFF; CDR3 DNA: TGTGCCAGCAGTTCTCGACAGCCGAGCACCGGGGAGCTGTTTTTT
D gene: TRBD2; V gene: TRBV18; J gene: TRBJ2-5; clone size: many; CDR3 protein: CASSPGTSPEETQYF; CDR3 DNA: TGTGCCAGCTCACCCGGGACTAGCCCCGAAGAGACCCAGTACTTC
D gene: TRBD1; V gene: TRBV4-3; J gene: TRBJ1-3; clone size: many; CDR3 protein: CASSPTHTGAGGNTIYF; CDR3 DNA: TGCGCCAGCAGCCCAACCCATACAGGGGCTGGCGGAAACACCATATATTTT
D gene: .; V gene: TRBV4-1; J gene: TRBJ1-5; clone size: many; CDR3 protein: CASSQDSGGRRYNQPQHF; CDR3 DNA: TGCGCCAGCAGCCAAGATTCGGGGGGCAGAAGGTACAATCAGCCCCAGCATTTT
D gene: .; V gene: TRBV12-3/TRBV12-4; J gene: TRBJ1-2; clone size: many; CDR3 protein: CASSLSLANYGYTF; CDR3 DNA: TGTGCCAGCAGTTTATCTTTAGCTAACTATGGCTACACCTTC
D gene: .; V gene: TRBV5-1; J gene: TRBJ2-1; clone size: few; CDR3 protein: CASSLVHNEQFF; CDR3 DNA: TGCGCCAGCAGCTTGGTGCACAATGAGCAGTTCTTC
D gene: TRBD1; V gene: TRBV12-3/TRBV12-4; J gene: TRBJ2-2; clone size: many; CDR3 protein: CASSPGQGSGELFF; CDR3 DNA: TGTGCCAGCAGCCCGGGACAGGGGAGCGGGGAGCTGTTTTTT
D gene: TRBD1; V gene: TRBV28; J gene: TRBJ1-2; clone size: many; CDR3 protein: CASSPRGQAEGYTF; CDR3 DNA: TGTGCCAGCAGCCCTCGGGGACAGGCGGAAGGCTACACCTTC
D gene: .; V gene: TRBV5-6; J gene: TRBJ2-3; clone size: many; CDR3 protein: CASSRVGGATDTQYF; CDR3 DNA: TGTGCCAGCAGCCGGGTGGGGGGAGCCACAGATACGCAGTATTTT
D gene: .; V gene: TRBV5-1; J gene: TRBJ2-1; clone size: many; CDR3 protein: CASSLAGPNEQFF; CDR3 DNA: TGCGCCAGCAGCTTGGCAGGGCCCAATGAGCAGTTCTTC
D gene: TRBD2; V gene: TRBV7-2; J gene: TRBJ2-1; clone size: many; CDR3 protein: CASSSSGGINEQFF; CDR3 DNA: TGTGCCAGCAGCTCTAGCGGGGGGATAAATGAGCAGTTCTTC
D gene: .; V gene: TRBV23-1; J gene: TRBJ1-5; clone size: few; CDR3 protein: CASSQKRMGRGNQPQHF; CDR3 DNA: TGCGCCAGCAGTCAGAAAAGAATGGGAAGAGGCAATCAGCCCCAGCATTTT
D gene: TRBD1; V gene: TRBV7-9; J gene: TRBJ2-7; clone size: many; CDR3 protein: CASSPPGQGTHEQYF; CDR3 DNA: TGTGCCAGCAGCCCCCCTGGACAGGGTACCCACGAGCAGTACTTC
D gene: .; V gene: TRBV12-3/TRBV12-4; J gene: TRBJ2-7; clone size: many; CDR3 protein: CASSLGPRSYEQYF; CDR3 DNA: TGTGCCAGCAGCTTGGGACCGCGATCCTACGAGCAGTACTTC
D gene: .; V gene: TRBV28; J gene: TRBJ2-1; clone size: .; CDR3 protein: CASDLHRASYNEQFF; CDR3 DNA: TGTGCCAGCGACCTCCACAGGGCGTCCTACAATGAGCAGTTCTTC
D gene: .; V gene: TRBV6-5; J gene: TRBJ1-6; clone size: many; CDR3 protein: CASSYRQENSPLHF; CDR3 DNA: TGTGCCAGCAGTTACCGTCAGGAGAATTCACCCCTCCACTTT
D gene: .; V gene: TRBV7-2; J gene: TRBJ2-3; clone size: many; CDR3 protein: CASSTPGLLTDTQYF; CDR3 DNA: TGTGCCAGCAGCACCCCGGGACTCCTCACAGATACGCAGTATTTT
D gene: .; V gene: TRBV28; J gene: TRBJ2-5; clone size: many; CDR3 protein: CASSPPSSQETQYF; CDR3 DNA: TGTGCCAGCAGCCCTCCCAGCAGCCAAGAGACCCAGTACTTC
D gene: .; V gene: TRBV5-6; J gene: TRBJ2-5; clone size: many; CDR3 protein: CASSGRAAGWEETQYF; CDR3 DNA: TGTGCCAGCAGCGGTCGGGCCGCAGGGTGGGAAGAGACCCAGTACTTC
D gene: .; V gene: TRBV21-1; J gene: TRBJ2-5; clone size: many; CDR3 protein: CASSKAFCGVEEETQYF; CDR3 DNA: TGTGCCAGCAGCAAAGCTTTCTGTGGGGTAGAAGAAGAGACCCAGTACTTC
D gene: .; V gene: TRBV19; J gene: TRBJ2-2; clone size: many; CDR3 protein: CASSRGGTPRRTGELFF; CDR3 DNA: TGTGCCAGTAGTCGGGGAGGAACGCCTCGGCGGACCGGGGAGCTGTTTTTT
D gene: .; V gene: TRBV10-3; J gene: TRBJ2-7; clone size: many; CDR3 protein: CAISANRRTYEQYF; CDR3 DNA: TGTGCCATCAGCGCTAACAGGCGCACCTACGAGCAGTACTTC
D gene: TRBD1; V gene: TRBV25-1; J gene: TRBJ1-1; clone size: few; CDR3 protein: CASSTLTGGEWNTEAFF; CDR3 DNA: TGTGCCAGCTCCACCTTGACAGGGGGCGAGTGGAACACTGAAGCTTTCTTT
D gene: .; V gene: TRBV10-3; J gene: TRBJ2-5; clone size: many; CDR3 protein: CAISESETGREETQYF; CDR3 DNA: TGTGCCATCAGTGAGTCCGAGACAGGGAGGGAGGAGACCCAGTACTTC
D gene: .; V gene: TRBV7-9; J gene: TRBJ2-5; clone size: many; CDR3 protein: CASSPTGEFLETQYF; CDR3 DNA: TGTGCCAGCAGCCCGACAGGCGAGTTCTTAGAGACCCAGTACTTC
D gene: .; V gene: TRBV21-1; J gene: TRBJ2-2; clone size: many; CDR3 protein: CASSKVGQGAGELFF; CDR3 DNA: .
D gene: TRBD1; V gene: TRBV28; J gene: TRBJ2-1; clone size: many; CDR3 protein: CASNRGINLNEQFF; CDR3 DNA: TGTGCCAGCAACAGGGGGATAAATCTCAATGAGCAGTTCTTC
D gene: TRBD1; V gene: TRBV29-1; J gene: TRBJ2-1; clone size: many; CDR3 protein: CTVRTGKNEQFF; CDR3 DNA: TGCACCGTTAGGACAGGGAAAAATGAGCAGTTCTTC
D gene: .; V gene: TRBV18; J gene: TRBJ2-7; clone size: many; CDR3 protein: CASSPQWRVSYEQYF; CDR3 DNA: TGTGCCAGCTCACCACAATGGAGGGTCTCCTACGAGCAGTACTTC